The rows below give T cell receptor beta chains drawn from one sample of a study of T-cell memory formation after mild COVID-19. One entry per CDR3 protein, called by TCRdb with MiXCR from the 5' RACE reads. The profile shows around 500,000 distinct CDR3 sequences, 18% of them singletons. Sequenced input: PBMCs or a T cell subset sorted from them (not recorded which). The source of these receptors is an adult woman who had mild COVID-19 (a few samples of this study predate the infection). Cell type and time point are not known. Each CDR3 is given with its conserved first and last residue. The D gene is left open where the match is weak. Only part of the rows carry a size: once, few, many, or a class if the clone is expanded.

size | J | V | D | CDR3 | DNA
NA | TRBJ2-7 | TRBV12-3/TRBV12-4 | NA | CASSPAGSGSYEQYF | TGTGCCAGCAGTCCCGCGGGGTCAGGGTCCTACGAGCAGTACTTC
NA | TRBJ1-1 | TRBV4-1 | TRBD1 | CASSPSGTGGVTNTEAFF | TGCGCCAGCAGCCCTTCGGGGACAGGGGGTGTTACGAACACTGAAGCTTTCTTT
NA | TRBJ2-2 | TRBV24-1 | NA | CATSDYGQNGELFF | TGTGCCACCAGTGATTACGGACAGAACGGGGAGCTGTTTTTT
NA | TRBJ2-5 | TRBV6-2/TRBV6-3 | TRBD1 | CASRTPTGTSETQYF | TGTGCCAGCCGCACTCCGACAGGGACGTCAGAGACCCAGTACTTC
few | TRBJ2-7 | TRBV5-6 | TRBD2 | CASSWPTSGSSVEQYF | TGTGCCAGCAGCTGGCCGACTAGCGGGAGTTCTGTAGAGCAGTACTTC
NA | TRBJ1-5 | TRBV6-5 | NA | CASRRSPDSNQPQHF | TGTGCCAGCAGACGGTCGCCCGACAGCAATCAGCCCCAGCATTTT
few | TRBJ2-7 | TRBV5-5 | NA | CASTVTSSYEQYF | TGTGCCAGCACAGTGACAAGCTCCTACGAGCAGTACTTC
NA | TRBJ1-1 | TRBV6-5 | NA | CASSYGPATTEAFF | TGTGCCAGCAGTTACGGACCTGCGACCACTGAAGCTTTCTTT
NA | TRBJ2-5 | TRBV2 | TRBD1 | CASSETGVGETQYF | TGTGCCAGCAGTGAAACAGGGGTGGGAGAGACCCAGTACTTC
few | TRBJ2-2 | TRBV7-9 | NA | CASSPTGWETGELFF | TGTGCCAGCAGCCCTACCGGTTGGGAAACCGGGGAGCTGTTTTTT
few | TRBJ2-1 | TRBV6-5 | TRBD2 | CASSYLLAGGQGEQFF | TGTGCCAGCAGTTACCTACTAGCGGGGGGGCAGGGAGAGCAGTTCTTC
NA | TRBJ1-5 | TRBV12-3/TRBV12-4 | TRBD1 | CASSLKPGQGAGQPQHF | TGTGCCAGCAGTTTAAAGCCGGGACAGGGGGCTGGTCAGCCCCAGCATTTT
NA | TRBJ1-1 | TRBV18 | NA | CASSPTWMNTEAFF | TGTGCCAGCTCACCGACATGGATGAACACTGAAGCTTTCTTT
many | TRBJ2-2 | TRBV6-5 | NA | CASSYWPGLISTGELFF | TGTGCCAGCAGTTACTGGCCAGGGCTGATTAGCACCGGGGAGCTGTTTTTT
many | TRBJ2-7 | TRBV25-1 | NA | CASSEGFRQGNYEQYF | TGTGCCAGCAGTGAAGGTTTTCGGCAGGGCAACTACGAGCAGTACTTC
NA | TRBJ2-1 | TRBV14 | TRBD1 | CASSQDRGLMYNEQFF | TGTGCCAGCAGCCAGGACAGGGGGCTTATGTACAATGAGCAGTTCTTC
few | TRBJ2-1 | TRBV24-1 | NA | CATSDLNRDTYNEQFF | TGTGCCACCAGTGATCTCAACCGGGACACATACAATGAGCAGTTCTTC
NA | TRBJ2-2 | TRBV6-1 | NA | CASRQDTGELFF | TGTGCCAGCAGGCAAGACACCGGGGAGCTGTTTTTT
NA | TRBJ2-5 | TRBV18 | TRBD1 | CASSQDREIETQYF | TGTGCCAGCTCACAGGACAGGGAGATAGAGACCCAGTACTTC
NA | TRBJ1-2 | TRBV6-6 | TRBD1 | CASSYPDRGRDYGYTF | TGTGCCAGCAGTTACCCCGACAGGGGGCGCGACTATGGCTACACCTTC
NA | TRBJ1-1 | TRBV20-1 | NA | CSATGQRSEAFF | TGCAGTGCTACCGGGCAACGTTCTGAAGCTTTCTTT
NA | TRBJ2-2 | TRBV6-5 | NA | CASTTGWGNGAGELFF | TGTGCCAGCACAACAGGGTGGGGGAACGGGGCCGGGGAGCTGTTTTTT
NA | TRBJ2-1 | TRBV7-2 | TRBD2 | CASFPEASGRNEQFF | TGTGCCAGCTTTCCCGAGGCTAGCGGGAGGAATGAGCAGTTCTTC
many | TRBJ2-3 | TRBV7-2 | NA | CASSLGGQGYTDTQYF | TGTGCCAGCAGCTTAGGAGGCCAGGGCTACACAGATACGCAGTATTTT
many | TRBJ2-4 | TRBV29-1 | NA | CSVTPPGAKNIQYF | TGCAGCGTGACCCCACCGGGGGCCAAAAACATTCAGTACTTC
NA | TRBJ2-6 | TRBV5-1 | NA | CASSLHPLRNVLTF | TGCGCCAGCAGCTTACACCCTCTTAGAAATGTCCTGACTTTC
few | TRBJ2-5 | TRBV7-7 | NA | CASSSSAGAGEETQYF | TGTGCTAGCAGCTCCTCGGCGGGAGCAGGGGAAGAGACCCAGTACTTC
few | TRBJ1-3 | TRBV3-1 | NA | CASSHRVPSGNFSGNTIYF | TGTGCCAGCAGCCATCGGGTCCCATCGGGAAACTTCTCTGGAAACACCATATATTTT
NA | TRBJ2-7 | TRBV5-4 | NA | CASSWTNNPYEQYF | TGTGCCAGCTCCTGGACAAACAACCCTTACGAGCAGTACTTC
few | TRBJ1-2 | TRBV3-1 | TRBD1 | CASSAKGGFGRGPPVYTF | TGTGCCAGCAGCGCCAAGGGAGGCTTTGGCAGGGGGCCTCCCGTCTACACCTTC
NA | TRBJ1-2 | TRBV27 | NA | CASSFEGGENYGYTF | TGTGCCAGCAGTTTTGAAGGGGGAGAAAACTATGGCTACACCTTC
NA | TRBJ2-1 | TRBV24-1 | NA | CATSDLRYNEQFF | TGTGCCACCAGTGATTTGCGATACAATGAGCAGTTCTTC
many | TRBJ1-2 | TRBV30 | NA | CASPPRGNNYGYTF | TGTGCCAGCCCCCCAAGGGGAAACAACTATGGCTACACCTTC
many | TRBJ2-7 | TRBV7-9 | TRBD2 | CASSPIAGGWTYEQYF | TGTGCCAGCAGCCCGATAGCGGGAGGGTGGACCTACGAGCAGTACTTC
NA | TRBJ1-2 | TRBV5-4 | NA | CASSLGSTGAGGYTF | TGTGCCAGCAGCTTGGGGAGTACGGGGGCCGGTGGCTACACCTTC
once | TRBJ2-1 | TRBV5-1 | NA | CASSLSSLANEQFF | TGCGCCAGCAGCTTGTCTTCCCTAGCCAATGAGCAGTTCTTC
many | TRBJ2-3 | TRBV5-1 | TRBD2 | CASSLVQRGLAGDTDTQYF | TGCGCCAGCAGCTTGGTTCAACGCGGACTAGCGGGGGACACAGATACGCAGTATTTT
few | TRBJ1-1 | TRBV14 | TRBD1 | CATPTGMLATEAFF | TGTGCCACCCCGACAGGGATGCTGGCCACTGAAGCTTTCTTT
few | TRBJ1-1 | TRBV5-1 | NA | CASSLEVRALEAFF | TGCGCCAGCAGCTTGGAAGTTCGTGCGCTTGAAGCTTTCTTT
NA | TRBJ1-2 | TRBV24-1 | NA | CATAGRGGGIYGYTF | TGTGCCACCGCCGGTCGCGGGGGCGGGATCTATGGCTACACCTTC
few | TRBJ2-7 | TRBV29-1 | TRBD1 | CSVRQGYYEQYF | TGCAGCGTCCGACAGGGGTACTACGAGCAGTACTTC
few | TRBJ1-2 | TRBV3-1 | NA | CASSASIRSLAGYTF | TGTGCCAGCAGCGCAAGTATAAGGTCGCTAGCGGGCTACACCTTC
once | TRBJ2-5 | TRBV6-6 | NA | CASKTYGGETQYF | TGTGCCAGCAAGACCTACGGAGGAGAGACCCAGTACTTC
few | TRBJ2-1 | TRBV5-1 | NA | CASRGGSSDNNEQFF | TGCGCCAGCAGAGGGGGGTCTTCCGATAACAATGAGCAGTTCTTC
once | TRBJ1-1 | TRBV10-3 | NA | CAISESMVAGAATEAFF | TGTGCCATCAGTGAGTCGATGGTCGCAGGGGCGGCCACTGAAGCTTTCTTT
NA | TRBJ2-7 | TRBV7-2 | TRBD1 | CATQPVGGQGHEQYF | TGTGCCACCCAGCCCGTTGGAGGACAGGGACACGAGCAGTACTTC
NA | TRBJ2-7 | TRBV19 | NA | CASSIGPGGIYEQYF | TGTGCCAGTAGTATCGGCCCAGGGGGGATCTACGAGCAGTACTTC
NA | TRBJ2-6 | TRBV6-1 | NA | CASTPRGLGANVLTF | TGTGCCAGCACCCCTCGGGGGCTTGGGGCCAACGTCCTGACTTTC
few | TRBJ2-5 | TRBV2 | NA | CASSELRPSQETQYF | TGTGCCAGCAGTGAATTACGGCCGTCGCAAGAGACCCAGTACTTC